This T cell receptor beta chain was found in a study of blood T cell dynamics during melanoma immunotherapy. About the research overall: First-line therapy was either pembrolizumab or nivolumab with ipilimumab for metastatic melanoma.

General observations from the study: The study could not tell melanoma-specific clones from general immune activation. At W3, later disease-control patients showed bifurcated PBMC repertoire changes, unlike progressors.

Sample time point: pre-treatment baseline. Notes on this clone: Its target is not known.

Each bulk PBMC sample had around 380 ng DNA loaded. The repertoire was sequenced with immunoSEQ multiplex PCR; TCRdb's copy has only in-frame clones and lacks some. Of some 10,000 clones listed, about four fifths are singletons. The CDR3 extends over 17 amino acids. Germline CDR1 MGHRA, CDR2 YSYEKL. Trimming stripped 3 bases from V and 1 base from J, with 16 bases between. This TCR was recovered from a human donor with melanoma. This material consisted of blood, taken from a patient treated with checkpoint blockade. The J gene is TRBJ1-3, the V gene TRBV4-1; D is uncertain. The chain's CDR3 is CASSQATGRSSGNTIYF. The DNA for the CDR3 is TGCGCCAGCAGCCAGGCTACTGGACGGTCTTCTGGAAACACCATATATTTT.